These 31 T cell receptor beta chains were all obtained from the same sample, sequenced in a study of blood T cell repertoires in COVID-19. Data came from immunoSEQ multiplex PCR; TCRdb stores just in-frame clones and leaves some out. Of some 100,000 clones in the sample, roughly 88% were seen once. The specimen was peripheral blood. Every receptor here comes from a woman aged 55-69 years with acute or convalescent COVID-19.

The CDR3 coding sequence is TGTGCCAGCAGTGAAGCGGGCAGGACTCCTGGAAACACCATATATTTT. It is translated as CASSEAGRTPGNTIYF. The V gene is TRBV6-1, the J gene TRBJ1-3, with no clear D. Trimming took 0 bases from V and 2 from J, leaving 11 bases between them. Germline CDR1 and CDR2: MNHNS and SASEGT. The CDR3 spans 16 residues.

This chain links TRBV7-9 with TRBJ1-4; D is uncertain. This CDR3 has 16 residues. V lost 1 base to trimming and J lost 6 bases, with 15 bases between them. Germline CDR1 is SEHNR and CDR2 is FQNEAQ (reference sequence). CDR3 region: CASSLGAVKMDEKLFF. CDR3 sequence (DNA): TGTGCCAGCAGCTTAGGGGCTGTGAAGATGGATGAAAAACTGTTTTTT. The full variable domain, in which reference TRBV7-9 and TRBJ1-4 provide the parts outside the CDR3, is DTGVSQNPRHKITKRGQNVTFRCDPISEHNRLYWYRQTLGQGPEFLTYFQNEAQLEKSRLLSDRFSAERPKGSFSTLEIQRTEQGDSAMYLCASSLGAVKMDEKLFFGSGTQLSVL.

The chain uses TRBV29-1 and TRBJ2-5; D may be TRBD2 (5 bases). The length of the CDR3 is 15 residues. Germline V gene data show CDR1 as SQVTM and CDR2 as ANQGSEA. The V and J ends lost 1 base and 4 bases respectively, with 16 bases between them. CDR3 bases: TGCAGCGTTGAAGTTAGTTATCCGGGAAGAGAGACCCAGTACTTC. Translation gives CSVEVSYPGRETQYF.

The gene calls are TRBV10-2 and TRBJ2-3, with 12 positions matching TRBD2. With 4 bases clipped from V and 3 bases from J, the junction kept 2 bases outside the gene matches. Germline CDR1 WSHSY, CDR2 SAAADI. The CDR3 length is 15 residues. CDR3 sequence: CASSGLAGGTDTQYF. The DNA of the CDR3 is TGCGCCAGCAGTGGTCTAGCGGGGGGGACAGATACGCAGTATTTT.

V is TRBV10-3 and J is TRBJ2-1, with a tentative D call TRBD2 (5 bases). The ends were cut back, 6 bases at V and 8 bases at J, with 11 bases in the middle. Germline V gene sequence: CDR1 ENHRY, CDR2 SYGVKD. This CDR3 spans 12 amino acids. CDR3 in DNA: TGTGCCATCAGATCCCCCGGGGATGAGCAGTTCTTC. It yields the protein CAIRSPGDEQFF.

In DNA form, the CDR3 reads TGCGCCAGCAGCGCGTTACAGGGTCCAGGGACTGAAGCTTTCTTT. Its protein product is CASSALQGPGTEAFF. V gene TRBV10-1 combines with J gene TRBJ1-1; D possibly corresponds to TRBD1 (6 bases). Trimming took off 6 bases at V and 5 bases at J, with 19 bases between the two ends. The germline gives CDR1 WNHNN, CDR2 SYGVQD (reference sequence). This CDR3 comprises 15 residues.

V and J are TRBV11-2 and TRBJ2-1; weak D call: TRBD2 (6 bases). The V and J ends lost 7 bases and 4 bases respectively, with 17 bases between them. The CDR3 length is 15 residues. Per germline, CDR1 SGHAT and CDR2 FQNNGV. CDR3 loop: CASTTGSIPYNEQFF. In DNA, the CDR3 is TGTGCCAGCACAACCGGGAGCATCCCGTACAATGAGCAGTTCTTC.

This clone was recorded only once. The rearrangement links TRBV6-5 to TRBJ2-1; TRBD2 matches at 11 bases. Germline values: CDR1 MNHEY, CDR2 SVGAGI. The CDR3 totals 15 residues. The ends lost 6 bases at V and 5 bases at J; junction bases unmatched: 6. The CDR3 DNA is TGTGCCAGCAGCTATTCTAGCGGGAGGAACAATGAGCAGTTCTTC. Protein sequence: CASSYSSGRNNEQFF.

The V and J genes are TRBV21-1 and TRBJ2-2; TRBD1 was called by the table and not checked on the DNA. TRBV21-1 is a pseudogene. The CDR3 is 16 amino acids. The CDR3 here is CASSSWGCPNTGELFF. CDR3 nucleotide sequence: TGTGCCAGCAGCTCCTGGGGCTGCCCGAACACCGGGGAGCTGTTTTTT.

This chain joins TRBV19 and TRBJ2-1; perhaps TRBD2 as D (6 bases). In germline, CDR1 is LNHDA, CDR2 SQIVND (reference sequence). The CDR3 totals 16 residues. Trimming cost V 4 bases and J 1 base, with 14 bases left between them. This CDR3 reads CASSNHQRASYNEQFF. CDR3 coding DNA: TGTGCCAGTAGTAACCATCAGCGGGCGTCCTACAATGAGCAGTTCTTC.

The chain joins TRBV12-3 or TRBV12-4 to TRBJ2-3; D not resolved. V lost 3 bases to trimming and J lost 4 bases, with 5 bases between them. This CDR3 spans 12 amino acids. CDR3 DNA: TGTGCCAGCAGTTTTTCTTCAGATACGCAGTATTTT. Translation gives CASSFSSDTQYF.

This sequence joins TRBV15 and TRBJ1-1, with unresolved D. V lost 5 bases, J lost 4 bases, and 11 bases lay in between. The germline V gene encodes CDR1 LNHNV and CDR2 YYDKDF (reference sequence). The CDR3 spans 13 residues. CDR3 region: CATSERVTTEAFF. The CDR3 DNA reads TGTGCCACCAGCGAGCGAGTGACCACTGAAGCTTTCTTT.

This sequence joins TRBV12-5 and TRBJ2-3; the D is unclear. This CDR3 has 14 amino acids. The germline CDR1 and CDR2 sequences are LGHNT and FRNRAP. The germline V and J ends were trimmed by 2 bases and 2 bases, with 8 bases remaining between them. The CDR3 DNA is TGTGCTAGTGGTTTGTCTGGCAACACAGATACGCAGTATTTT. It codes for CASGLSGNTDTQYF. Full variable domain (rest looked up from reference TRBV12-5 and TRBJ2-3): DARVTQTPRHKVTEMGQEVTMRCQPILGHNTVFWYRQTMMQGLELLAYFRNRAPLDDSGMPKDRFSAEMPDATLATLKIQPSEPRDSAVYFCASGLSGNTDTQYFGPGTRLTVL.

The CDR3 loop is CASSLEGYRGEAFF. The CDR3 coding sequence is TGCGCCAGCAGCTTGGAGGGGTACAGGGGTGAAGCTTTCTTT. The chain links TRBV5-1 to TRBJ1-1, with 7 nucleotides matching TRBD1. The J segment lost 7 bases and the V segment lost 0 bases, leaving 6 bases of the junction unmatched. Germline values: CDR1 SGHRS, CDR2 YFSETQ. CDR3 size: 14 residues.

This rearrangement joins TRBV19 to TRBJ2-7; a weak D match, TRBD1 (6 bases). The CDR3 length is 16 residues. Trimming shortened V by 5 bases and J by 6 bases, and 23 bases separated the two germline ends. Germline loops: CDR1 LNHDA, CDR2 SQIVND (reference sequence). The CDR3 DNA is TGTGCCAGTAGTGTTGGGACAAACGGCGAGATATTCGAGCAGTACTTC. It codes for CASSVGTNGEIFEQYF.

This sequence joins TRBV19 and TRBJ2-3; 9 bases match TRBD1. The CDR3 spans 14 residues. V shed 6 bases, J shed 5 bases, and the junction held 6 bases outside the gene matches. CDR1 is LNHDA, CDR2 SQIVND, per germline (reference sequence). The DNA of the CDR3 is TGTGCCAGTAGCCCACAGGGGGCGGGAGATACGCAGTATTTT. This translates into CASSPQGAGDTQYF.

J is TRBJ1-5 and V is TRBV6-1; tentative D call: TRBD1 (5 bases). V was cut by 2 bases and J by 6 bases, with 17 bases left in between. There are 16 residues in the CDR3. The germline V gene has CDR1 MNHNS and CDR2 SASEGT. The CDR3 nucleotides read TGTGCCAGCAGTGAATGGGGGGACGGGGGTGGTCAGCCCCAGCATTTT. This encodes CASSEWGDGGGQPQHF.

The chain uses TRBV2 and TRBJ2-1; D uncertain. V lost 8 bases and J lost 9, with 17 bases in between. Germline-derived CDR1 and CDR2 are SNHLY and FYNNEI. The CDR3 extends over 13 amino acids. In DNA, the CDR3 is TGTGCCAGCTGGTCCCGAAAATCGGGTGAGCAGTTCTTC. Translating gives CASWSRKSGEQFF.

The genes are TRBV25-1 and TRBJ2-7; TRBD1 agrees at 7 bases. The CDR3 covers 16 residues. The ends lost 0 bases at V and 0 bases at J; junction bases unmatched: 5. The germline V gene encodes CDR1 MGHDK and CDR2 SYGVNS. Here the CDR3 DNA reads TGTGCCAGCAGTGAATATGGCGCAGGGGGCTCCTACGAGCAGTACTTC. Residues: CASSEYGAGGSYEQYF.

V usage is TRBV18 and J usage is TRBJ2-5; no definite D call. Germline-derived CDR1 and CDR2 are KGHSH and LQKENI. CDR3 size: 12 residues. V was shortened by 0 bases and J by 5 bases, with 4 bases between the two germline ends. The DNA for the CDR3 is TGTGCCAGCTCACCACCGGGCGAGACCCAGTACTTC. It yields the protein CASSPPGETQYF.

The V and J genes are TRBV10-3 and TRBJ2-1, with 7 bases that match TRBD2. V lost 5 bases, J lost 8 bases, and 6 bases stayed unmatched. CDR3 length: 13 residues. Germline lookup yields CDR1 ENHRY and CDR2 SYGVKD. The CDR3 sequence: CAISLSGRDEQFF. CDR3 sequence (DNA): TGTGCCATCAGTTTGTCGGGGAGGGATGAGCAGTTCTTC.

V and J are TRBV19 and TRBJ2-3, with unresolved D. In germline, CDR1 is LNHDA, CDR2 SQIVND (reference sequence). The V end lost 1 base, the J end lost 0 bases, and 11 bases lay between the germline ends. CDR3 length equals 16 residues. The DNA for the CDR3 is TGTGCCAGTAGTATAGGCCCTAAGTTTAGCACAGATACGCAGTATTTT. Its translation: CASSIGPKFSTDTQYF.

The CDR3 is CSVAFASGLTGELFF. CDR3 DNA: TGCAGCGTTGCATTTGCTAGCGGACTCACCGGGGAGCTGTTTTTT. The chain employs TRBV29-1 and TRBJ2-2, with 7 bases lining up with TRBD2. Germline lookup yields CDR1 SQVTM and CDR2 ANQGSEA. V gave up 4 bases and J gave up 4 bases; unmatched junction bases: 9. CDR3 length: 15 amino acids.

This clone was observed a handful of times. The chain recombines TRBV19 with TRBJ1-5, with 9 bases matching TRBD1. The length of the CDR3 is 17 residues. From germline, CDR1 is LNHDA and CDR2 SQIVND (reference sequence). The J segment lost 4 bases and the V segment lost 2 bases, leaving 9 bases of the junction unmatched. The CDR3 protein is CASSITARGQGNQPQHF. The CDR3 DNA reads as TGTGCCAGTAGTATAACCGCGCGGGGACAGGGTAATCAGCCCCAGCATTTT.

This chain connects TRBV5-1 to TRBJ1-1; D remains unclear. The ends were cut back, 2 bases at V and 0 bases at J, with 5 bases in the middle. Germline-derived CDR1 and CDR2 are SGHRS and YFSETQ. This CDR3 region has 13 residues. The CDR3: CASSFNMNTEAFF. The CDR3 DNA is TGCGCCAGCAGCTTTAATATGAACACTGAAGCTTTCTTT.

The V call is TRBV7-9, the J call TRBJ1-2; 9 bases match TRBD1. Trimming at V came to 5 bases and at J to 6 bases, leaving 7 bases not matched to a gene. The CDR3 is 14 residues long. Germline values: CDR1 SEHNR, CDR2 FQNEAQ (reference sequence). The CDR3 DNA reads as TGTGCCAGCAGCCGATCCGGGACAGGGCATGGCTACACCTTC. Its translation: CASSRSGTGHGYTF.

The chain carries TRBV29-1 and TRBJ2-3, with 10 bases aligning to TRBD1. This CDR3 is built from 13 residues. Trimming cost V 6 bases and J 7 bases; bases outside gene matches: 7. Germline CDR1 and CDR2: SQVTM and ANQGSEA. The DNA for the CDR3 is TGCAGCGTCGGGACAGGGGCGACCAATACGCAGTATTTT. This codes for CSVGTGATNTQYF.

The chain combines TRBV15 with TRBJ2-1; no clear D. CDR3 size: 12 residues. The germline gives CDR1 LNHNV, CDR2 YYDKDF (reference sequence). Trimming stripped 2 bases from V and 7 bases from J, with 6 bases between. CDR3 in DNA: TGTGCCACCAGCAGACCCCTAAATGAGCAGTTCTTC. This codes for CATSRPLNEQFF.

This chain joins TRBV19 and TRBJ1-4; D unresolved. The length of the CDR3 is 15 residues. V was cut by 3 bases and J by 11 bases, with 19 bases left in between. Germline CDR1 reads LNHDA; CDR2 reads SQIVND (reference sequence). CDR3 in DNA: TGTGCCAGTAGTATTCTAGTACACCAAGATGGCAAACTGTTTTTT. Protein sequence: CASSILVHQDGKLFF. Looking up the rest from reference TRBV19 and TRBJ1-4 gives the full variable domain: DGGITQSPKYLFRKEGQNVTLSCEQNLNHDAMYWYRQDPGQGLRLIYYSQIVNDFQKGDIAEGYSVSREKKESFPLTVTSAQKNPTAFYLCASSILVHQDGKLFFGSGTQLSVL.

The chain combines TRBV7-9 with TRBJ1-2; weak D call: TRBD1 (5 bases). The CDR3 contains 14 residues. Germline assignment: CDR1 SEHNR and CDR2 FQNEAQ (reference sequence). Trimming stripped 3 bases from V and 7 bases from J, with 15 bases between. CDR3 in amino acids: CASSFARVIGGYTF. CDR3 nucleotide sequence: TGTGCCAGCAGCTTCGCCAGGGTGATCGGTGGCTACACCTTC.

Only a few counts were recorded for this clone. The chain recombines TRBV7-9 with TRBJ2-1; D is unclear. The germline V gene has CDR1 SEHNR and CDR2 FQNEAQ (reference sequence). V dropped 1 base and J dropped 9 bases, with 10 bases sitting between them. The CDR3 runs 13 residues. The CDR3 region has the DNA TGTGCCAGCAGCTTAGTCCCATACGGTGAGCAGTTCTTC. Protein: CASSLVPYGEQFF.